What follows describes a single T cell receptor beta chain. Its target is not known. The sample originates from a study of cytomegalovirus exposure and HLA in healthy donors. Study outcomes and limitations: Later, TCR association rates were found to vary by HLA locus, highest for DRB1 and lowest for HLA-C.

A multiplex PCR was run with 60 Vbeta primers and 13 Jbeta primers. Some clones are missing from TCRdb's copy, which holds only in-frame ones; the method was immunoSEQ multiplex PCR. This sample has some 180,000 clones, with roughly 78% found just once. The origin of this receptor is a woman aged 25-40 years in good health and CMV-seronegative. Input material: PBMCs.

In nucleotides, the CDR3 is TGTGCCAGCAGCTCCTCACTAGCGGGCCGGGTCAATGAGCAGTTCTTC. Translating gives CASSSSLAGRVNEQFF. This chain connects TRBV13 to TRBJ2-1; 9 bases align to TRBD2. The trim removed 4 bases at V and 6 bases at J, leaving 10 bases unmatched. The CDR3 extends over 16 amino acids. CDR1 is PRHDT and CDR2 is FYEKMQ in the germline V gene (reference sequence). Full variable domain (remainder filled in from reference TRBV13 and TRBJ2-1): AAGVIQSPRHLIKEKRETATLKCYPIPRHDTVYWYQQGPGQDPQFLISFYEKMQSDKGSIPDRFSAQQFSDYHSELNMSSLELGDSALYFCASSSSLAGRVNEQFFGPGTRLTVL.